The clone carrying this T cell receptor beta chain came up once. As yet, its antigen is unknown. This sample stems from a study of T cell responses to AZD1222 COVID-19 vaccine. Study context: Combined were second doses at about 4 or about 12 weeks. Study outcomes and limitations: Vaccine-related CD4 TCRs covered spike, predominating at 160-218 and 743-854.

The V end was cut by 3 bases, the J end by 3 bases, with 12 bases between. Germline V lookup: CDR1 GTSNPN, CDR2 SVGIG (reference sequence). This CDR3 is 14 amino acids long. Profiled with immunoSEQ multiplex PCR; TCRdb holds only in-frame clones, not every one. This sample has 65,000 to 75,000 clones, with under 90% found just once. This TCR came from an adult in good health. The sample here was peripheral blood, taken on day 0 of AZD1222 vaccination. The rearrangement joins TRBV30 to TRBJ1-5, with D possibly matching TRBD1 (5 bases). The CDR3 sequence: CAWRGPADNQPQHF. For the CDR3, the DNA is TGTGCCTGGAGGGGACCAGCCGACAATCAGCCCCAGCATTTT.